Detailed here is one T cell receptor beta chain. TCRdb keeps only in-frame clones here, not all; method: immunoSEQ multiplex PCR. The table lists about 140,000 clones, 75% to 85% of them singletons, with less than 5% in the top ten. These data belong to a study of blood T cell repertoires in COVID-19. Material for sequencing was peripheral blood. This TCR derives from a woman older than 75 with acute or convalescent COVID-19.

DNA for the CDR3: TGTGCCAGCAGCTTAGGGGAGTGGGGAACCCAGCCCCAGCATTTT. Residues: CASSLGEWGTQPQHF. The chain links TRBV7-2 to TRBJ1-5; no firm D call. CDR3 length: 15 amino acids. V lost 1 base and J 7 bases, leaving 14 bases between the germline ends. The germline V gene has CDR1 SGHTA and CDR2 FQGNSA.